The T cell receptor (beta chain) under discussion was sequenced for a study of graft-versus-host responses after intestinal transplantation. Study background: Recipients obtained multivisceral, liver-intestinal, or isolated intestinal transplants. Anti-thymocyte globulin induction preceded three to four years of tacrolimus and steroid maintenance in all recipients.

On this clone: As yet, its antigen is unknown.

With 4 bases clipped from V and 5 bases from J, the junction kept 3 bases outside the gene matches. Germline V CDR1 and CDR2: SEHNR, FQNEAQ (reference sequence). CDR3 length equals 15 residues. Assay used: immunoSEQ multiplex PCR; TCRdb lists only in-frame clones, some missing. Of 80,000 to 100,000 clones detected, roughly 91% appear once; the ten largest clones hold roughly 0.37%. Sequencing was performed on unstimulated CD4+ T cells sorted from spleen or lymph node cells, taken before intestinal transplant. The sequence was obtained from a human donor who received an intestinal transplant. J is TRBJ2-1 and V is TRBV7-9; 12 nucleotides agree with TRBD2. The CDR3 reads CASSWTSGTNNEQFF. CDR3 sequence (DNA): TGTGCCAGCAGCTGGACTAGCGGGACAAACAATGAGCAGTTCTTC.